Here is one T cell receptor (beta chain) with its context. Its specificity is unknown. The data derive from a study of human T cells and chemical hapten exposure. Study-level information: Minor volume differences among pooled libraries chiefly drove per-sample TCR yield variation. Whole-study findings and limits: Compared with pre-sensitization or healthy control sets, expanded TCRs clustered more. With patch test score, the counts of PT1 expanded TCRs showed a positive correlation.

TCRdb re-called the RACE reads through MiXCR, storing one row per CDR3 protein. This sample has 380,000 or so distinct CDR3 sequences; around 5% occur once, and the top ten carry around 8%. The time point is: pre-sensitization, week 0. The sample's treatment: therapeutic diphenylcyclopropenone sensitization with weekly scalp DPC. Samples of blood were obtained prior to the application of each patch test. The CDR3 runs to 15 residues. V lost 11 bases and J lost 0, with 17 bases in between. Germline-derived CDR1 and CDR2 are LGHNA and YSLEER. The chain combines TRBV4-3 with TRBJ2-1, with D maybe TRBD2 (6 bases). The source of this sequence is a woman aged 18-30 years with alopecia areata. Some clones in this sample may be carry-over from other donors' samples. Sequenced material: whole blood, taken in connection with sensitization to the hapten diphenylcyclopropenone (DPC). CDR3 residues: CAGGLLGSSYNEQFF. The CDR3 DNA reads as TGCGCCGGGGGACTTTTGGGGAGCTCCTACAATGAGCAGTTCTTC.